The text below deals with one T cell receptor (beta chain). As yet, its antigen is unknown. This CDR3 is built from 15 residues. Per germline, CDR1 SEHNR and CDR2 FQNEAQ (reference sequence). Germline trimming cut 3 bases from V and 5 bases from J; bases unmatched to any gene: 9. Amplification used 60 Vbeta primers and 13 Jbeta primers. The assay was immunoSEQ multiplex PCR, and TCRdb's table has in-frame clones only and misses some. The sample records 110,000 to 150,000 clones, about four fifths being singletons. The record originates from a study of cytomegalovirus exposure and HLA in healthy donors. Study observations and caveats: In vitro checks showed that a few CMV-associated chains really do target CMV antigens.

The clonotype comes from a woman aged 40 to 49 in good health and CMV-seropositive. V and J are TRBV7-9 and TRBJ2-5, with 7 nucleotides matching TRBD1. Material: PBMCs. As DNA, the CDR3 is TGTGCCAGCAGCTTCGGGACAGTGGAAGTGGAGACCCAGTACTTC. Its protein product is CASSFGTVEVETQYF.